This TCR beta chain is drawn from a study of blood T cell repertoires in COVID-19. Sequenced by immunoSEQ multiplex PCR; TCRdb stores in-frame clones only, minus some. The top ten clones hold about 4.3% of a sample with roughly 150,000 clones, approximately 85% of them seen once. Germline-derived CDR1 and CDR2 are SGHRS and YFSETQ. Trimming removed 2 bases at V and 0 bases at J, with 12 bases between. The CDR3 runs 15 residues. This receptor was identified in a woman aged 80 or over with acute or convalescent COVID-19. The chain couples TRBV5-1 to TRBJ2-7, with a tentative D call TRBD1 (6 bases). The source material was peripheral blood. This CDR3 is CASSLIGQFSYEQYF. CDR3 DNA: TGCGCCAGCAGCTTAATTGGACAGTTCTCCTACGAGCAGTACTTC.